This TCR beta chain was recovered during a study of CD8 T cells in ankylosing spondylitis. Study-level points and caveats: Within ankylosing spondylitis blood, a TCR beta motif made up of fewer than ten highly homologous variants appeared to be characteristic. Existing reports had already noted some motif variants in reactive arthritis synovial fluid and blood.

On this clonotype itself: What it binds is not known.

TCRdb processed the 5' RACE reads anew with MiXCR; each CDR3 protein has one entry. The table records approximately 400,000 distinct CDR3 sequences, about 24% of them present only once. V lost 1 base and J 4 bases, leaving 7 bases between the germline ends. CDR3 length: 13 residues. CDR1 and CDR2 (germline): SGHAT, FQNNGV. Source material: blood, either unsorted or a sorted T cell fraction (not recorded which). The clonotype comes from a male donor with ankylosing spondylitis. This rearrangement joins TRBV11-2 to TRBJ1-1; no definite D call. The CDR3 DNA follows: TGTGCCAGCAGCTTAGTTGCCTCCACTGAAGCTTTCTTT. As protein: CASSLVASTEAFF.